The clone carrying this T cell receptor (beta chain) has just a few counts. TCRbeta library construction was performed incorporating unique molecular identifiers. Using its own MiXCR run on the PCR reads, TCRdb lists one record per CDR3 protein. This sample has about 610,000 distinct CDR3 sequences, with about 11% found just once. Trimming removed 3 bases at V and 2 bases at J, with 20 bases between. CDR1 is DFQATT and CDR2 is SNEGSKA in the germline V gene (reference sequence). The CDR3 length is 16 residues. This sample stems from a study of T-cell reconstitution after alpha-beta-depleted transplantation in children.

This TCR was sampled from a human donor who donated a stem cell graft to a child with acute myeloid leukemia. The input for sequencing was PBMCs from the stem cell graft donor, taken from the stem cell graft. The gene calls are TRBV20-1 and TRBJ2-7; perhaps TRBD1 as D (5 bases). The CDR3 DNA is TGCAGTGCTAGCTCTTCCGTCCCCGAGGACACCTACGAGCAGTACTTC. Amino acid sequence: CSASSSVPEDTYEQYF.